This paragraph covers one TCR beta chain sequence. The data stem from a study of Ad26.COV2.S vaccination and SARS-CoV-2 variants. The assay was immunoSEQ multiplex PCR, and TCRdb's table has in-frame clones only and misses some. The data show about 470,000 clones, about 90% seen once. V shed 0 bases, J shed 10 bases, and the junction held 8 bases outside the gene matches. The CDR3 has 15 amino acids. Germline assignment: CDR1 LGHDT and CDR2 YNNKEL (reference sequence). This sample's treatment: approximately 18 received Ad26.COV2.S at low or high dose, single or two shots; five or six received placebo; per-sample allocation not given. The study sampled participants on day 63 after the first vaccine or placebo injection.

Sequencing was performed on peripheral blood, taken in a trial of Ad26.COV2.S vaccine versus placebo. This receptor was obtained from a person aged 18-60 years who received the Ad26.COV2.S COVID-19 vaccine or a placebo. This chain joins TRBV3-1 (or the pseudogene TRBV3-2) and TRBJ2-1; 8 bases agree with TRBD1. The CDR3 nucleotides are TGTGCCAGCAGCCAAGATTCCAGGGGGCTGAGAGAGCAGTTCTTC. Its translation is CASSQDSRGLREQFF.